One T cell receptor (beta chain) is described in this entry. No antigen is known for it. The source of the sample is a study of response to subunit inactivated influenza vaccine. TCRdb ran MiXCR on the RT-PCR reads and lists one entry per CDR3 protein. The table records approximately 730,000 distinct CDR3 sequences, roughly 13% of them present only once. Trimming removed 7 bases from V and 1 base from J; junction bases left unmatched: 6. The CDR3 runs to 15 residues. Germline V CDR1 and CDR2: LNHDA, SQIVND (reference sequence). Findings and limits, study-wide: Each seasonal influenza vaccination recruits few new T cells, the authors suggested.

The TCR sequence derives from a man in his fifties who received an inactivated influenza vaccine. V is TRBV19 and J is TRBJ2-3; 9 nucleotides agree with TRBD1. This material consisted of PBMCs from blood, taken roughly 15 days before vaccination. In nucleotides, the CDR3 is TGTGCCAGTACGGCCCGGGACAGGGGCACAGATACGCAGTATTTT. Translating gives CASTARDRGTDTQYF.